This T cell receptor (beta chain) was observed in a study of CD8+ T cells in alopecia areata (dated by TCRdb to between 2017 and 2018). With respect to the entire study: The treated patients took part in an open-label pilot trial in which moderate-to-severe alopecia areata was treated with oral tofacitinib at 5 to 10 mg twice daily. Tofacitinib was given for 6 to 18 months, followed by 6 months of follow-up off drug to assess delayed response and recurrence. To study T cell clonal expansion in alopecia areata, the researchers applied high-throughput TCRbeta sequencing to both the C3H/HeJ mouse model and human patients. Scalp tissue and sorted CD4+ and CD8+ peripheral blood T cells from patchy and totalis/universalis alopecia areata patients and from healthy controls were covered by human TCRbeta sequencing. Tofacitinib-treated patients had biopsies at baseline and at 4 and 24 weeks of treatment, with a later scalp biopsy in several patients. Clonality in the scalp was compared among normal scalp (n=4), patchy alopecia areata scalp (n=8), and alopecia totalis/universalis scalp (n=8). RNA came from the PAXgene miRNA kit for fixed scalp, the miRNeasy kit for PBMCs, and the RNeasy kit for mouse skin. TCRbeta CDR3 regions were amplified by immunoSEQ multiplex PCR using 35 Vbeta forward and 13 Jbeta reverse primers.

With respect to this clone: It has no known antigen specificity. Base qualities are not at hand, and no much larger clone is one base apart.

Library method: the immunoSEQ multiplex PCR assay. RNA was extracted from all samples and reverse transcribed into cDNA, which served as template for TCR sequencing. SuperScript III was used to make first-strand cDNA, primed with a 2:1 mix of oligo-dT and random hexamers. A synthetic immune receptor repertoire was used to measure amplification bias, and any remaining bias was corrected computationally. In the source study's methods: Raw reads were preprocessed to remove errors, and CDR3 was defined according to IMGT conventions as the region from the conserved cysteine to phenylalanine. To get clonality, Shannon entropy was normalized by log2 of the number of productive unique TCRs and the result was subtracted from 1. Whether scalp clones were CD4 or CD8 was inferred by matching scalp TCRbeta sequences against CD4 and CD8 repertoires sorted from blood. TCRdb re-hosts the immuneACCESS table, in-frame sequences only. Its copies lack some clones; in the studies checked, an unresolved V gene accounts for under half of them, and the cause for the rest is not known. Clone size and V and J calls were adopted from that table, with D and trimming inferred from the DNA. The sample includes 160,000 or so clones, with about 53% observed a single time. Roughly a fifth of the sample belongs to the ten largest clones.

Spanning cysteine to phenylalanine, the CDR3 consists of 15 amino acids. The retained sequence is limited to the CDR3, 45 bases, with the frame set at the first base. Trimming costs V 0 bases and J 2 bases, and their ends lie 10 bases apart. CDR1 and CDR2, looked up from the germline V gene (reference sequence), are LNHNV and YYDKDF. Overall study results and their limits: Unlike mouse skin, where gammadelta T cells dominate, normal human skin contains resident alphabeta T cells that get sequenced too, which complicates analysis of the scalp TCR repertoire. Compared with normal scalp, lesional scalp had higher clonality and more expanded CD8+ clones, particularly in alopecia totalis/universalis, a pattern that suggests antigenic drive. TCR sequences shared between patients were less clear than in mice, possibly partly because of HLA diversity in the patient population.

What the time point label conveys for this sample: baseline before oral tofacitinib. Peripheral blood and lesional scalp punch biopsies were obtained from patients with alopecia areata. PBMCs were separated by density centrifugation and stained for CD3, CD4 and CD8, after which CD4+ and CD8+ T cells were sorted on a FACSAria. Sequenced here: CD8+ T cells sorted from blood, sampled at week 0. The TCR was taken from a human donor with alopecia areata. The chain is encoded by TRBV15 joined to TRBJ2-5; a confident D gene designation cannot be given. Here is the DNA: TGTGCCACCAGCAGAGATCTTCAGCCTCAAGAGACCCAGTACTTC. The encoded protein is CATSRDLQPQETQYF.